The clone carrying this TCR beta chain has a handful of counts. This sample was included in a study of blood T cell repertoires in COVID-19. Study in general: The United States, Italy and Spain supplied acute and convalescent COVID-19 samples.

Generated by immunoSEQ multiplex PCR, the TCRdb table keeps only in-frame clones and is missing some. The sample has hundreds of thousands of clones; 80% to 90% are singletons. V was shortened by 1 base and J by 9 bases, with 17 bases between the two germline ends. CDR1 and CDR2 (germline): SGDLS, YYNGEE. The CDR3 sequence is 15 residues long. Sequenced sample: PBMCs or T cells enriched from blood (not recorded which). The origin of this receptor is a woman aged 40 to 50 with acute COVID-19. The chain has TRBV9 and TRBJ2-1, with a possible D match to TRBD2 (6 bases). CDR3: CASSVSFRAGSEQFF. DNA for the CDR3: TGTGCCAGCAGCGTAAGTTTCAGGGCGGGATCTGAGCAGTTCTTC.